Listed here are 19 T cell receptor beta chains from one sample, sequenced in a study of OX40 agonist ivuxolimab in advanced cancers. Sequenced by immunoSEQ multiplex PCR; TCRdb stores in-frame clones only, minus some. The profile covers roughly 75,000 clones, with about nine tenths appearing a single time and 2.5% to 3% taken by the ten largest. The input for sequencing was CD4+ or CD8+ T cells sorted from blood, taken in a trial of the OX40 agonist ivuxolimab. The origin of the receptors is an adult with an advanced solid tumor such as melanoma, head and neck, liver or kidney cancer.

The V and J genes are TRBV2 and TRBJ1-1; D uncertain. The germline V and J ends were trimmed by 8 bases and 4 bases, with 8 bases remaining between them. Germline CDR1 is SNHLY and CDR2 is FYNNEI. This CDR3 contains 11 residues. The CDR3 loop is CASYVLTEAFF. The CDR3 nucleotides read TGTGCCAGCTACGTGCTCACTGAAGCTTTCTTT.

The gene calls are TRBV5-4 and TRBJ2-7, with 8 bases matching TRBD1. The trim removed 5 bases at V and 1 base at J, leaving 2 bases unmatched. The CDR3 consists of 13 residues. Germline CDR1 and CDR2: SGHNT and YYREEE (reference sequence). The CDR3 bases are TGTGCCAGCAGTGGGGACAGGTCCTACGAGCAGTACTTC. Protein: CASSGDRSYEQYF.

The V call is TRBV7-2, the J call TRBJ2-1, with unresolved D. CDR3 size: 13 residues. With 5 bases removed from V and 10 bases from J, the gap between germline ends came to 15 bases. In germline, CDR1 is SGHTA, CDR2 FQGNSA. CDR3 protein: CASSPSPGYEQFF. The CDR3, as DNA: TGTGCCAGCAGCCCCAGTCCAGGTTACGAGCAGTTCTTC.

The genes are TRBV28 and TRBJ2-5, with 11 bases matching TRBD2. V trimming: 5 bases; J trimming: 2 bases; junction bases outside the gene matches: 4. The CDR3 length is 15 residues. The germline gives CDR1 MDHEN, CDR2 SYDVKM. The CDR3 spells CASSVASGGQETQYF. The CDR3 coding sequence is TGTGCCAGCAGTGTGGCTAGCGGGGGGCAAGAGACCCAGTACTTC.

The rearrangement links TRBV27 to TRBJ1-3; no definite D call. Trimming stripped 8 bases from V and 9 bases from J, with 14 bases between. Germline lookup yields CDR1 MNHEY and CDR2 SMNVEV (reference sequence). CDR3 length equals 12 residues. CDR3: CASGPAVGTIYF. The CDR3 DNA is TGTGCCAGCGGCCCGGCGGTAGGCACCATATATTTT.

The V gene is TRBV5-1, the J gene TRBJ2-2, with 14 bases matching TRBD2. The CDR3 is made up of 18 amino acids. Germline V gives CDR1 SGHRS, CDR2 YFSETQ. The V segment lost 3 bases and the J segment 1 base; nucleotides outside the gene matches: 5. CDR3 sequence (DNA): TGCGCCAGCAGCTCCTTTGGGACTAGCGGGGGGAACACCGGGGAGCTGTTTTTT. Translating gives CASSSFGTSGGNTGELFF.

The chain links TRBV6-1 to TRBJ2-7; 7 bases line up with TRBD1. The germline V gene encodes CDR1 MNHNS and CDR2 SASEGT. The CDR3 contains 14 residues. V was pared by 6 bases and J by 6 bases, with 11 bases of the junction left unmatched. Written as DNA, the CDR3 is TGTGCCAGCAGGGCCGGGACAGTCCTTCCCGAGCAGTACTTC. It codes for CASRAGTVLPEQYF.

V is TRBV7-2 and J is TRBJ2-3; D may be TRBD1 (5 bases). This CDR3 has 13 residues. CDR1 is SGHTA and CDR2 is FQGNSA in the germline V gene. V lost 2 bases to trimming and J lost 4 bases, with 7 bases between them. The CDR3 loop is CASSLKGSDTQYF. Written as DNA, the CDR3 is TGTGCCAGCAGCTTAAAGGGGTCAGATACGCAGTATTTT.

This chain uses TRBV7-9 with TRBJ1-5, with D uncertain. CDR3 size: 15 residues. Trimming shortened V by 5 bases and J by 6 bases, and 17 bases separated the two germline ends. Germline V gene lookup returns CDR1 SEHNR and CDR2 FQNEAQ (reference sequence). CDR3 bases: TGTGCCAGCAGCCGCCCGGTGGCGACGGGTCAGCCCCAGCATTTT. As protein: CASSRPVATGQPQHF.

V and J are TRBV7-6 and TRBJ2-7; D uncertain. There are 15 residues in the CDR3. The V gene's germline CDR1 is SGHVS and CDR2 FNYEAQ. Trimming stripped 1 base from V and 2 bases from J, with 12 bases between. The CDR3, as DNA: TGTGCCAGCAGCTTAGTGGCGGATCTAACCTACGAGCAGTACTTC. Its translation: CASSLVADLTYEQYF.

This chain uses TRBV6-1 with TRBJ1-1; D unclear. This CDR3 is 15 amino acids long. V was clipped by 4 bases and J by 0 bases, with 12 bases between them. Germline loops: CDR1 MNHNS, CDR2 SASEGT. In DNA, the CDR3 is TGTGCCAGCAGTGCCCCGACAATTATGAACACTGAAGCTTTCTTT. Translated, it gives CASSAPTIMNTEAFF.

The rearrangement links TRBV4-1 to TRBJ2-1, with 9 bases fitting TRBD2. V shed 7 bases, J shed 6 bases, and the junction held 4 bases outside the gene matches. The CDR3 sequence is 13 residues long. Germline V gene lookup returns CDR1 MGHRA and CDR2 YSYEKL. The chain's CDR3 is CASTSGGINEQFF. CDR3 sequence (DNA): TGCGCCAGCACGAGCGGGGGGATCAATGAGCAGTTCTTC.

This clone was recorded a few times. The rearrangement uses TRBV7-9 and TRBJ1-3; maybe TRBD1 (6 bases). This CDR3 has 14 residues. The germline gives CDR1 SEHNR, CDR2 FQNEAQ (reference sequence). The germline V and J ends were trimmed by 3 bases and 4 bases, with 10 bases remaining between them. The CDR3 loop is CASSFPGAGNTIYF. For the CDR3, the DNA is TGTGCCAGCAGCTTCCCAGGGGCGGGAAACACCATATATTTT.

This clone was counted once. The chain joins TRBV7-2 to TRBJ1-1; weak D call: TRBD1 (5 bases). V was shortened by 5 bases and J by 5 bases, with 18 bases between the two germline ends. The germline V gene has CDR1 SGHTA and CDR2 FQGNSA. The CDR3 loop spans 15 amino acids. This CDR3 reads CASSPVMGGDTEAFF. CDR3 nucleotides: TGTGCCAGCAGCCCGGTTATGGGGGGTGATACTGAAGCTTTCTTT.

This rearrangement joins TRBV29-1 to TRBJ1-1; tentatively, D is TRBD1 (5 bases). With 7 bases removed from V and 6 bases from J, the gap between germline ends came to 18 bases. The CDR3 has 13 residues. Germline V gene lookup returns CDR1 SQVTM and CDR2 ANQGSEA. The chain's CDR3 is CSAHPWAGSEAFF. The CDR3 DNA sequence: TGCAGCGCCCACCCCTGGGCAGGGTCTGAAGCTTTCTTT.

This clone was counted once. The CDR3: CASSPETRAEQYF. As DNA, the CDR3 is TGTGCCAGCAGTCCCGAGACTAGAGCCGAGCAGTACTTC. The chain is built from TRBV2 and TRBJ2-7; D may be TRBD2 (6 bases). The CDR3 length is 13 residues. V lost 5 bases and J 6 bases, leaving 14 bases between the germline ends. CDR1 is SNHLY and CDR2 is FYNNEI in the germline V gene.

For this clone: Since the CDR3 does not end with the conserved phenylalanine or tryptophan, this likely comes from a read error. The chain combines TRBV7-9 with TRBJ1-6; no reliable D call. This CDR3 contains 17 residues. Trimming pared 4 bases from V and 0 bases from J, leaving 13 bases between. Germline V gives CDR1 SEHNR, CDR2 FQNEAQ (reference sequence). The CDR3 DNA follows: TGTGCCAGCAGCTCTACAGCTTTGAGCTCCTATAATTCACCCCTCCACCTT. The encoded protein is CASSSTALSSYNSPLHL.

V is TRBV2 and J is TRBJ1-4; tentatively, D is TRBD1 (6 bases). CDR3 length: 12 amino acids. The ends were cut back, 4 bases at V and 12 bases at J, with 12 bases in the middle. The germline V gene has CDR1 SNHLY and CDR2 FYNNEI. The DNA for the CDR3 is TGTGCCAGCAGTGTACAAGCAGGGGAACTGTTTTTT. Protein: CASSVQAGELFF.

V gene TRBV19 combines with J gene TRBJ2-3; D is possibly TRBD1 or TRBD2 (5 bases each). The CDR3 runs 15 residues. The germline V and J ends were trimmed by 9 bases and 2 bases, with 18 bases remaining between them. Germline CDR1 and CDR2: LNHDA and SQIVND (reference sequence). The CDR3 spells CASRGAAVNTDTQYF. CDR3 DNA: TGTGCCAGCCGAGGGGCGGCCGTGAACACAGATACGCAGTATTTT. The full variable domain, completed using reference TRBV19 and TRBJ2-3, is DGGITQSPKYLFRKEGQNVTLSCEQNLNHDAMYWYRQDPGQGLRLIYYSQIVNDFQKGDIAEGYSVSREKKESFPLTVTSAQKNPTAFYLCASRGAAVNTDTQYFGPGTRLTVL.